The T cell receptor beta chain under discussion was sequenced for a study of blood T cell repertoires in COVID-19. Study details: From the United States, Italy and Spain came samples of acute and convalescent COVID-19. T cells, B-cell-depleted T cells, or PBMCs provided the cDNA or gDNA that served as material.

Participant-reported clinical history was the basis for cohort assignment. Source study methods: Estimation of nucleated cell counts was performed using reference gene primer amplification. This table comes from immunoSEQ multiplex PCR, and its TCRdb copy is limited to in-frame clones, with some not included. That table gives V, J and clone size, and the DNA gave D and trimming. This sample has about 250,000 clones; about four fifths occur once, and the top ten carry less than 4%. V lost 5 bases, J lost 7 bases, and 4 bases stayed unmatched. The CDR3 covers 12 residues. Per the germline V gene, CDR1 is MDHEN and CDR2 is SYDVKM.

This sequence was found in a woman in her 40s who had been exposed to COVID-19. Material: PBMCs or T cells enriched from blood (not recorded which). The rearrangement links TRBV28 to TRBJ1-2; 7 bases match TRBD1. This CDR3 is CASSDRDSGYTF. DNA for the CDR3: TGTGCCAGCAGTGACAGGGACTCTGGCTACACCTTC.